Reported below is one T cell receptor (beta chain). This clonotype came up many times. The antigen this receptor binds is unknown. Within one base of it there is no much larger clone, and no base qualities were kept. Libraries were prepared through RT-PCR. TCRdb records NextSeq 550 as the sequencer. Using fastp trimming at Q25 and MiXCR clonotype assembly, TCRdb reanalyzed the public sequencing data and kept in-frame beta chains. Every distinct CDR3 protein forms one entry, paired with its most common genes and DNA. The sample includes roughly 9,900 distinct CDR3 sequences, with approximately 6% observed a single time. Clones ranked in the top ten supply roughly a quarter of the sample. From the germline V gene, CDR1 is SGHTA and CDR2 is FQGNSA. Including the terminal cysteine and phenylalanine, the CDR3 comprises 18 residues. Of the read, only the CDR3 DNA is kept; its 54 bases are in frame from base 1. Ends trimmed: V by 1 base, J by 2 bases; bases unmatched to a gene: 10.

This entry belongs to a study of patients and donors after allogeneic stem cell transplantation (TCRdb year 2020). The chain is encoded by TRBV7-2 joined to TRBJ2-3, and 9 junction bases match TRBD2. The sample was blood, either unsorted or a sorted T cell fraction (not recorded which). The sequence came from a human donor who was either an allogeneic HSCT recipient or a stem cell or donor lymphocyte infusion donor (not recorded which). It is not recorded whose cells these are; they may come from a transplant donor. The bases read TGTGCCAGCAGCTTAGGCCCGGGACTAGCCTCGAACACAGATACGCAGTATTTT. This sequence encodes CASSLGPGLASNTDTQYF.